This entry concerns a single T cell receptor beta chain. The sample comes from a study of blood T cell repertoires in COVID-19. Study details: Researchers got acute and convalescent COVID-19 samples from the United States, Italy and Spain. The analysed material was cDNA or gDNA that came from T cells, B-cell-depleted T cells, or PBMCs.

Germline V gene sequence: CDR1 LNHDA, CDR2 SQIVND (reference sequence). The CDR3 sequence is 15 residues long. With V trimmed by 5 bases and J by 1 base, 6 bases remained unmatched. Enrolment of Seattle patients took place during active infection, and they were followed longitudinally. TCRdb's copy holds only in-frame clones and misses some; the assay was immunoSEQ multiplex PCR. This sample has 350,000 to 400,000 clones, with around 92% found just once. The TCR comes from a woman in her twenties or thirties with COVID-19, enrolled during active disease. This chain uses TRBV19 with TRBJ2-5, with TRBD2 identical over 8 bases. Material: peripheral blood. CDR3: CASSGLLAAQETQYF. CDR3 nucleotide sequence: TGTGCCAGTAGTGGTTTACTAGCGGCCCAAGAGACCCAGTACTTC.